This is a list of T cell receptor beta chains from one sample in a study of cytomegalovirus exposure and HLA in healthy donors. Profiled with immunoSEQ multiplex PCR; TCRdb holds only in-frame clones, not every one. This sample has 95,000 to 150,000 clones, with around 80% found just once. Sequencing was done on a sample of PBMCs. The source of these receptors is a woman younger than 45 in good health and CMV-seronegative. Each CDR3 is given with its conserved first and last residue. Fields, in order: clone size, V gene, D gene, J gene, CDR3 DNA, CDR3 protein. The D gene is left open where the match is weak. Rows give clone size only sometimes, using once, few, many, or a class for an expanded clone.

>.|TRBV4-2|TRBD2|TRBJ2-5
TGTGCCAGCAGCCCCAGGACTAGCGGAGATCAAGAGACCCAGTACTTC
CASSPRTSGDQETQYF
>.|TRBV21-1|.|TRBJ2-1
TGTGCCAGCAGCAAAGCGGGAGGGGGCAATGAGCAGTTCTTC
CASSKAGGGNEQFF
>few|TRBV18|TRBD2|TRBJ2-5
TGTGCCAGCTCAGCCACAGTCGGGAGGGCTCTAGAGACCCAGTACTTC
CASSATVGRALETQYF
>.|TRBV6-1|.|TRBJ1-1
TGTGCCAGCAGTGAACAGCGGGGGCTATGGACTGAAGCTTTCTTT
CASSEQRGLWTEAFF
>.|TRBV30|TRBD1|TRBJ1-5
TGTGCCTGGAGTACAGGGGGCGTTCAGCCCCAGCATTTT
CAWSTGGVQPQHF
>.|TRBV21-1|.|TRBJ1-5
TGTGCCAGCACGGGAGGAGATCAGCCCCAGCATTTT
CASTGGDQPQHF
>few|TRBV5-5|.|TRBJ1-1
TGTGCCAGCAGCCCCTACAGGGATGCTGAAGCTTTCTTT
CASSPYRDAEAFF
>.|TRBV7-9|TRBD1|TRBJ1-1
TGTGCCAGTACGAATTCCGGGACAGGGTTGATATACGCTTTCTTT
CASTNSGTGLIYAFF
>.|TRBV27|TRBD1|TRBJ1-4
TGTGCCAGCAGCGACGGGACAGGGGGAGGATTTGGAAAACTGTTTTTT
CASSDGTGGGFGKLFF
>few|TRBV29-1|TRBD2|TRBJ2-7
TGCAGCGTACGACTAGCGGGTGGGGAGGAGGCCCTCTACGAGCAGTACTTC
CSVRLAGGEEALYEQYF
>.|TRBV6-1|.|TRBJ2-5
TGTGCCAGCAGTGGGGGGCTGGTCCAGGAGACCCAGTACTTC
CASSGGLVQETQYF
>.|TRBV19|.|TRBJ2-1
TGTGCCAGTAGTATCAGACAGGCCCCACCCTACAATGAGCAGTTCTTC
CASSIRQAPPYNEQFF
>.|TRBV6-1|.|TRBJ1-2
TGTGCCAGCAACGAATTCCCGACAGGATATGGCTACACCTTC
CASNEFPTGYGYTF
>few|TRBV5-6|.|TRBJ2-5
TGTGCCAGCAACCTAGGGGGGGGACCCAAAAGGACAACCCAGTACTTC
CASNLGGGPKRTTQYF
>.|TRBV29-1|.|TRBJ1-1
TGCAGCGTGGCCATTCAGGGCGTGGACACTGAAGCTTTCTTT
CSVAIQGVDTEAFF
>.|TRBV9|TRBD1|TRBJ2-5
TGTGCCAGCAGTCCAACAGGGGAATTGGAGACCCAGTACTTC
CASSPTGELETQYF
>few|TRBV5-4|TRBD1|TRBJ2-7
TGTGCCAGCAGCATGGAGACAGGGCTATCCTACGAGCAGTACTTC
CASSMETGLSYEQYF
>.|TRBV9|TRBD2|TRBJ2-3
TGTGCCAGCAGCCCCCGCGGTAGCGGGGTGGTGGGGGATACGCAGTATTTT
CASSPRGSGVVGDTQYF
>few|TRBV18|TRBD2|TRBJ2-1
TGTGCCAGCTCACTGTCCGGGACTAGCACCTACAATGAGCAGTTCTTC
CASSLSGTSTYNEQFF
>.|TRBV5-8|TRBD1|TRBJ2-4
TGTGCCAGCAGCGAACCGGGACAGGGGATTAACATTCAGTACTTC
CASSEPGQGINIQYF
>.|TRBV9|TRBD1|TRBJ2-7
TGTGCCAGCAGCGTAGGGGACAGGCCCTACGAGCAGTACTTC
CASSVGDRPYEQYF
>.|TRBV4-1|.|TRBJ1-5
TGCGCCAGCAGCCACCACAGGGTTGCTCAGCCCCAGCATTTT
CASSHHRVAQPQHF
>.|TRBV9|.|TRBJ2-7
TGTGCCAGCATCTGCGGGCAGAGCTCCTACGAGCAGTACTTC
CASICGQSSYEQYF
>.|TRBV5-5|.|TRBJ1-4
TGTGCCAGCAGCTTGGTAGGACAGTTTAATGAAAAACTGTTTTTT
CASSLVGQFNEKLFF
>.|TRBV6-1|.|TRBJ1-2
TGTGCCAGCAGGACCGACAGGAACTATGGCTACACCTTC
CASRTDRNYGYTF
>.|TRBV11-2|.|TRBJ1-2
TGTGCCAGCAGCCAAGAGGGGCGGGGCTTTGGCTACACCTTC
CASSQEGRGFGYTF
>once|TRBV19|.|TRBJ1-1
TGTGCCAGTAGTATGTATGGCTCGAACACTGAAGCTTTCTTT
CASSMYGSNTEAFF
>.|TRBV18|.|TRBJ2-6
TGTGCCAGCTCCCCTCGGGTGGCCTGGGCCAACGTCCTGACTTTC
CASSPRVAWANVLTF
>.|TRBV9|.|TRBJ2-6
TGTGCCAGCAGCGTAAGGTTCCGGGGCTCTGGGGCCAACGTCCTGACTTTC
CASSVRFRGSGANVLTF
>few|TRBV6-5|.|TRBJ2-1
TGTGCCAGCAGTTACAAGTCCGAGGGTTACAATGAGCAGTTCTTC
CASSYKSEGYNEQFF
>.|TRBV10-2|.|TRBJ2-3
TGCGCCAGCAGTGAGTCGGGCAGCACAGATACGCAGTATTTT
CASSESGSTDTQYF
>.|TRBV7-9|TRBD1|TRBJ1-1
TGTGCCAGCAGCTTGGGACAGGGGACGAACACTGAAGCTTTCTTT
CASSLGQGTNTEAFF
>.|TRBV18|TRBD2|TRBJ2-1
TGTGCCAGCTCACTTAGCGGGCTCTCCTACAATGAGCAGTTCTTC
CASSLSGLSYNEQFF
>.|TRBV4-1|.|TRBJ1-5
TGCGCCAGCAGCCAAGTCGGGGTGTTAGGGCTTCCTCAGCCCCAGCATTTT
CASSQVGVLGLPQPQHF
>.|TRBV5-6|.|TRBJ2-3
TGTGCCAGCAGCTTGTTGACAGATTACACAGATACGCAGTATTTT
CASSLLTDYTDTQYF
>.|TRBV6-1|.|TRBJ2-7
TGTGCCAGCGGACAGCTAACCTACGAGCAGTACTTC
CASGQLTYEQYF
>.|TRBV7-3|TRBD1|TRBJ2-6
TGTGCCAGCAGCCCCGGGACAGGGGGAAACGGGGCCAACGTCCTGACTTTC
CASSPGTGGNGANVLTF
>once|TRBV2|TRBD1|TRBJ1-3
TGTGCCAGCAGTGCCGGGACAGGGGGGGGTTACACCATATATTTT
CASSAGTGGGYTIYF
>.|TRBV11-1|TRBD1|TRBJ1-4
TGTGCCAGCAGCTTCGGGACAGCCATTAATGAAAAACTGTTTTTT
CASSFGTAINEKLFF
>.|TRBV19|TRBD2|TRBJ2-7
TGTGCCAGTAGTATAGGGGCGGGAGGTCGATACGAGCAGTACTTC
CASSIGAGGRYEQYF